This T cell receptor beta chain comes out of a study of T cell responses to AZD1222 COVID-19 vaccine. The data were produced by immunoSEQ multiplex PCR, yet TCRdb's version contains in-frame clones alone and is incomplete. The table includes fewer than 120,000 clones, 70% to 90% detected once. Points on this clone: As yet, its antigen is unknown.

General observations from the study: White British donors predominated, females outnumbered males, and clonal diversity was possibly underestimated.

The input for sequencing was peripheral blood, taken on day 0 of AZD1222 vaccination. The clonotype originates from an adult in good health.

The CDR3 sequence is CASSPALWGNTGELFF. The CDR3 DNA is TGTGCCAGCTCACCAGCCCTGTGGGGAAACACCGGGGAGCTGTTTTTT. The J gene is TRBJ2-2, the V gene TRBV18; D gene ambiguous. Between the trimmed V and J ends, which lost 2 bases and 2 bases, there was a span of 12 bases. Germline V CDR1 and CDR2: KGHSH, LQKENI. This CDR3 has 16 amino acids.